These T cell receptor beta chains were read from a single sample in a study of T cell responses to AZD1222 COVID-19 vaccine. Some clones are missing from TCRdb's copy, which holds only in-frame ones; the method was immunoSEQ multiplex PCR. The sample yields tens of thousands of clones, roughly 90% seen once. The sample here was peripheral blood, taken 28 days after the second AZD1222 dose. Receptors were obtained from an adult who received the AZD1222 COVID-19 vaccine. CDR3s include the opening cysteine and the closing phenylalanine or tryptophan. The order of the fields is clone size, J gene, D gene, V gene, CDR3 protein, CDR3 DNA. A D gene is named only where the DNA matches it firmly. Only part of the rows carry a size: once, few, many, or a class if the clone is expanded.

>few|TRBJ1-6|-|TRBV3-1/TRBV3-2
CASSPSRDSPLHF
TGTGCCAGCAGCCCAAGTCGGGATTCACCCCTCCACTTT
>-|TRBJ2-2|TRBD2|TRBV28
CASRRGGDLTGELFF
TGTGCCAGCCGCCGGGGGGGGGACCTCACCGGGGAGCTGTTTTTT
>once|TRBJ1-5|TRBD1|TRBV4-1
CASSVQGPSNQPQHF
TGCGCCAGCAGCGTACAGGGGCCCAGCAATCAGCCCCAGCATTTT
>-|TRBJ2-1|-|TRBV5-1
CASSLDEAEQFF
TGCGCCAGCAGCTTGGATGAGGCTGAGCAGTTCTTC
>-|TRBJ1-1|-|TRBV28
CASIAGRVGNTEAFF
TGTGCCAGCATTGCAGGGCGGGTTGGGAACACTGAAGCTTTCTTT
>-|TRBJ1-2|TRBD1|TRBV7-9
CASSPMTGRRGYTF
TGTGCCAGCAGCCCCATGACAGGGCGGCGTGGCTACACCTTC
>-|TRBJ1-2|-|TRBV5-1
CASSLVPGNSGYTF
TGCGCCAGCAGCTTGGTTCCAGGTAATAGTGGCTACACCTTC
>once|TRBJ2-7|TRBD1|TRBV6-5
CASSYVPGGEQYF
TGTGCCAGCAGTTACGTGCCAGGGGGCGAGCAGTACTTC
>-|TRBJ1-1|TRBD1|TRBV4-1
CASSHQGQGNTEAFF
TGCGCCAGCAGCCACCAGGGACAGGGGAACACTGAAGCTTTCTTT
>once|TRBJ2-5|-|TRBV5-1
CASSRDRGETQYF
TGCGCCAGCAGCCGAGACAGAGGGGAGACCCAGTACTTC
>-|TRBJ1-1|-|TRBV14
CASSQGGFTEAFF
TGTGCCAGCAGCCAAGGAGGGTTCACTGAAGCTTTCTTT
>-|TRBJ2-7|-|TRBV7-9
CASSQSSDRSSYEQYF
TGTGCCAGCAGCCAGAGTTCGGACAGATCCTCGTACGAGCAGTACTTC
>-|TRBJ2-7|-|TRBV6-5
CASRRGKGGYEQYF
TGTGCCAGCAGGCGAGGGAAAGGGGGTTACGAGCAGTACTTC
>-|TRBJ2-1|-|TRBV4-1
CASSHPLPSNEQFF
TGCGCCAGCAGCCATCCTCTACCGAGCAATGAGCAGTTCTTC
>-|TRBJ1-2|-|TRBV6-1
CASSEWARGQNYGYTF
TGTGCCAGCAGTGAATGGGCCAGGGGCCAAAACTATGGCTACACCTTC
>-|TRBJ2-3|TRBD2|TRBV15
CATSRSGGGTDTQYF
TGTGCCACCAGCAGATCTGGCGGGGGTACAGATACGCAGTATTTT
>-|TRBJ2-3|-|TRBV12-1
CARFTGVAGGEDTQYF
TGTGCCAGGTTTACAGGAGTAGCGGGGGGGGAAGATACGCAGTATTTT